The 22 T cell receptor beta chains presented below share a single source sample, sequenced in a study of Ad26.COV2.S vaccination and SARS-CoV-2 variants. Assay used: immunoSEQ multiplex PCR; TCRdb lists only in-frame clones, some missing. The data hold about 410,000 clones, with roughly 90% observed a single time. Treatment denoted: roughly 18 received Ad26.COV2.S at low or high dose, single or two shots; roughly five received placebo; per-sample allocation not given. Day 63 after the first vaccine or placebo injection was the time point for sampling. Specimen: peripheral blood, collected in a trial of Ad26.COV2.S vaccine versus placebo. Source of these receptors: a person between 18 and 65 years old who received the Ad26.COV2.S COVID-19 vaccine or a placebo.

V is TRBV5-1 and J is TRBJ2-1; 8 bases line up with TRBD2. V trimming: 4 bases; J trimming: 5 bases; junction bases outside the gene matches: 8. CDR1 is SGHRS and CDR2 is YFSETQ in the germline V gene. This CDR3 is 15 amino acids long. Here the CDR3 DNA reads TGCGCCAGCAGCCCTGGTCGAGCGGGGGACAATGAGCAGTTCTTC. Protein product: CASSPGRAGDNEQFF.

The CDR3 spells CASSFAARISYEQYF. DNA for the CDR3: TGTGCCAGCAGTTTTGCTGCGAGAATCTCCTACGAGCAGTACTTC. The chain combines TRBV28 with TRBJ2-7; D gene uncertain. The CDR3 runs to 15 residues. V lost 3 bases, J lost 0 bases, and 12 bases lay in between. Germline CDR1 reads MDHEN; CDR2 reads SYDVKM.

The gene calls are TRBV5-1 and TRBJ1-4, with D unresolved. V was clipped by 0 bases and J by 8 bases, with 11 bases between them. This CDR3 has 14 residues. Germline V gene lookup returns CDR1 SGHRS and CDR2 YFSETQ. The CDR3 nucleotides read TGCGCCAGCAGCTTGGGACTGGGTAGGGAAAAACTGTTTTTT. Translated, it gives CASSLGLGREKLFF.

This sequence joins TRBV27 and TRBJ1-5; possible D gene TRBD1, 5 bases. The V gene's germline CDR1 is MNHEY and CDR2 SMNVEV (reference sequence). The CDR3 is 15 residues long. V was clipped by 5 bases and J by 6 bases, with 17 bases between them. The CDR3 here is CASSPRGPSGQPQHF. The CDR3 DNA reads TGTGCCAGCAGTCCGAGGGGCCCTTCTGGTCAGCCCCAGCATTTT.

V gene TRBV5-6 combines with J gene TRBJ1-3; D remains unclear. CDR3 length equals 13 residues. V lost 1 base, J lost 7 bases, and 9 bases lay in between. Germline lookup yields CDR1 SGHDT and CDR2 YYEEEE. The CDR3 sequence: CASSLRGGNTIYF. DNA of the CDR3: TGTGCCAGCAGCTTGCGGGGTGGGAACACCATATATTTT.

DNA of the CDR3: TGTGCCAGCAGTCCCCCACCAGACCAAGAGACCCAGTACTTC. Protein: CASSPPPDQETQYF. This chain joins TRBV28 and TRBJ2-5, with D hard to call. Trimming shortened V by 5 bases and J by 0 bases, and 10 bases separated the two germline ends. CDR3 length: 14 residues. CDR1 is MDHEN and CDR2 is SYDVKM in the germline V gene.

This chain links TRBV5-3 with TRBJ2-7; 7 bases are shared with TRBD2. TRBV5-3 is treated as an ORF (open reading frame) with a function not yet certain. The V gene end was trimmed by 4 bases and the J gene end by 3 bases; junction bases not matched to a gene: 19. CDR3 length: 18 residues. The CDR3 region has the DNA TGTGCCAGAAGCCCCTCTTTGCGGGAGTGGCCGGGGGTCTACGAGCAGTACTTC. Translating it yields CARSPSLREWPGVYEQYF.

This chain joins TRBV5-5 and TRBJ2-1; a possible D gene is TRBD2 (5 bases). Germline CDR1 and CDR2: SGHKS and YYEKEE (reference sequence). The CDR3 covers 14 residues. Trimming removed 2 bases from V and 7 bases from J, with 13 bases in between. CDR3 protein: CASSLTEARNEQFF. The CDR3 region has the DNA TGTGCCAGCAGCTTAACGGAGGCGAGAAATGAGCAGTTCTTC.

This chain joins TRBV27 and TRBJ2-1, with 10 bases identical to TRBD2. In germline, CDR1 is MNHEY, CDR2 SMNVEV (reference sequence). This CDR3 spans 18 amino acids. J was trimmed by 8 bases and V by 4 bases; bases with no gene match: 17. CDR3 DNA: TGTGCCAGCAGTTATATACCCTTGACTAGCGGGTGGGTCGATGAGCAGTTCTTC. Translating it yields CASSYIPLTSGWVDEQFF.

In the case of this clone: Other DNA sequences in the same sample also yield this CDR3. The chain has TRBV7-9 and TRBJ2-1; D is unresolved. V shed 5 bases and J shed 5 bases, with 4 bases lying between them. This CDR3 has 11 residues. Germline V gene sequence: CDR1 SEHNR, CDR2 FQNEAQ (reference sequence). The CDR3 spells CASSLDNEQFF. CDR3 nucleotide sequence: TGTGCCAGCAGCCTCGACAATGAGCAGTTCTTC.

V is TRBV27 and J is TRBJ2-5, with TRBD2 identical over 12 bases. The junction had 3 bases not matched to a gene; V was cut back by 8 bases and J by 5 bases. The germline V gene has CDR1 MNHEY and CDR2 SMNVEV (reference sequence). The CDR3 consists of 13 residues. CDR3 in DNA: TGTGCCAGCGCCGGGACTAGCGGGGAGACCCAGTACTTC. Translated: CASAGTSGETQYF.

The gene calls are TRBV2 and TRBJ2-3; 10 nucleotides match TRBD2. The CDR3 covers 15 residues. The J segment lost 2 bases and the V segment lost 6 bases, leaving 5 bases of the junction unmatched. Germline CDR1 SNHLY, CDR2 FYNNEI. The CDR3 DNA is TGTGCCAGCAGCGGAACTAGCGGGAACACAGATACGCAGTATTTT. Translating gives CASSGTSGNTDTQYF.

V and J are TRBV28 and TRBJ2-7, with 7 bases that match TRBD2. V lost 6 bases and J lost 6; bases outside the gene matches: 14. The CDR3 runs 15 residues. From germline, CDR1 is MDHEN and CDR2 SYDVKM. CDR3 coding DNA: TGTGCCAGCAGCACCGGGACTAAAAGGGCAAGCGAGCAGTACTTC. Translated: CASSTGTKRASEQYF.

The V gene is TRBV7-9, the J gene TRBJ2-3; TRBD2 is a possible D gene (5 bases). Trimming removed 4 bases at V and 0 bases at J, with 14 bases between. The germline V gene has CDR1 SEHNR and CDR2 FQNEAQ (reference sequence). The CDR3 contains 16 residues. The CDR3 sequence: CASSSPSPPSTDTQYF. CDR3 DNA: TGTGCCAGCAGCTCCCCTAGCCCACCTAGCACAGATACGCAGTATTTT.

The table lists this clone with a count of one. V usage is TRBV28 and J usage is TRBJ1-5; D is unclear. Between the trimmed V and J ends, which lost 6 bases and 0 bases, there was a span of 6 bases. Germline lookup yields CDR1 MDHEN and CDR2 SYDVKM. The CDR3 loop spans 13 amino acids. CDR3 DNA sequence: TGTGCCAGCAGGGACCTTAGCAATCAGCCCCAGCATTTT. Translation: CASRDLSNQPQHF.

This clone turned up a few times. The J gene is TRBJ2-2, the V gene TRBV18, with TRBD1 identical over 8 bases. Trimming cost V 3 bases and J 3 bases; bases outside gene matches: 6. This CDR3 has 16 residues. The germline CDR1 and CDR2 sequences are KGHSH and LQKENI. DNA of the CDR3: TGTGCCAGCTCACCGCGGACAGGGACGGACACCGGGGAGCTGTTTTTT. As protein: CASSPRTGTDTGELFF.

V is TRBV11-2 and J is TRBJ1-6, with 9 bases identical to TRBD1. Germline CDR1 and CDR2: SGHAT and FQNNGV. There are 14 residues in the CDR3. V was clipped by 8 bases and J by 8 bases; unmatched bases: 7. This CDR3 is CASRSGQGYSPLHF. The CDR3 bases are TGTGCCAGCCGCTCTGGACAGGGGTATTCACCCCTCCACTTT.

The chain is built from TRBV3-1 (or the pseudogene TRBV3-2) and TRBJ2-1; D not resolved. Germline V gives CDR1 LGHDT, CDR2 YNNKEL (reference sequence). V was shortened by 5 bases and J by 1 base, with 6 bases between the two germline ends. This CDR3 contains 13 residues. The CDR3 is CASSKTSYNEQFF. The CDR3 DNA is TGTGCCAGCAGCAAGACTTCCTACAATGAGCAGTTCTTC.

The gene calls are TRBV5-1 and TRBJ2-2, with TRBD2 matching over 10 bases. CDR1 SGHRS and CDR2 YFSETQ come from the germline V gene. The CDR3 loop spans 17 amino acids. The trim removed 4 bases at V and 4 bases at J, leaving 10 bases unmatched. As DNA, the CDR3 is TGCGCCAGCAGCGCCTCTAGCGGGAGAAAGCGCACCGGGGAGCTGTTTTTT. Its translation: CASSASSGRKRTGELFF.

The CDR3 loop is CASSHGLAGTDTQYF. The CDR3 coding sequence is TGCGCCAGCAGCCACGGACTAGCGGGCACAGATACGCAGTATTTT. V and J are TRBV10-1 and TRBJ2-3; TRBD2 aligns across 10 bases. V dropped 6 bases and J dropped 1; count of bases not matched to a gene: 4. Germline lookup yields CDR1 WNHNN and CDR2 SYGVQD (reference sequence). CDR3 size: 15 residues.

The chain links TRBV29-1 to TRBJ2-2, with no clear D. The V and J ends lost 3 bases and 3 bases respectively, with 11 bases between them. The CDR3 totals 14 residues. Germline CDR1 SQVTM, CDR2 ANQGSEA. The chain's CDR3 is CSVDQGRDTGELFF. The CDR3 nucleotides are TGCAGCGTTGATCAAGGACGGGACACCGGGGAGCTGTTTTTT.

The rearrangement joins TRBV29-1 to TRBJ1-2; 8 bases fit TRBD1. With 5 bases clipped from V and 4 bases from J, the junction kept 3 bases outside the gene matches. Germline V lookup: CDR1 SQVTM, CDR2 ANQGSEA. The CDR3 is 12 amino acids. The DNA of the CDR3 is TGCAGCGTTCAGCAGGGGGCCTATGGCTACACCTTC. It encodes CSVQQGAYGYTF.